The clone carrying this T cell receptor (beta chain) was counted between two and nine times. A sample-barcoded 5' primer and a J-beta primer mix were used in a second PCR of roughly 6 to 11 cycles. TCRdb re-derived calls from the 5' RACE reads in MiXCR, one entry per CDR3 protein. The repertoire holds about 1.7 million distinct CDR3 sequences, over 25% seen once, with 7% to 9% in the top ten. The source of the sample is a study of blood T cells in healthy people across ages. Study at large: T cells yielded about one barcoded beta molecule per two cells through template switching.

Isolation yielded PBMCs, at least 6.5 million per sample, in every case. CDR1 and CDR2 from the germline V gene are LGHDT and YNNKEL (reference sequence). V shed 4 bases and J shed 2 bases, with 11 bases lying between them. The CDR3 loop spans 14 amino acids. The chain has TRBV3-1 and TRBJ1-1; unclear D gene. This TCR derives from a woman aged 25-40 years in good health. Sample: blood. CDR3 in amino acids: CASSPRMGNTEAFF. Here the CDR3 DNA reads TGTGCCAGCAGCCCCCGCATGGGAAACACTGAAGCTTTCTTT.